This TCR beta chain was profiled in a study of T cells in Graves' hyperthyroidism and ophthalmopathy. Germline V CDR1 and CDR2: MNHNS, SASEGT. The CDR3 is 17 residues long. Trimming left V 6 bases short and J 0 bases short, with 20 bases between. Orbital computed tomography, thyroid ultrasound, serum thyroxine and TRAb, and clinical symptoms together informed the diagnoses. Amplified TCR beta CDR3 regions derived from RNA transcripts. During a first-round RT-PCR of the TCR CDR3, the HTBI primer set was used. TCRdb processed the multiplex PCR reads anew with MiXCR; each CDR3 protein has one entry. Of fewer than 650,000 distinct CDR3 sequences listed, over 12% are singletons. This clonotype was observed at least ten times. Its antigen is not identified. Overall study results and limits: Patients with ophthalmopathy were separated from those with stable hyperthyroidism by a 13 V-J model.

The sequence was obtained from a woman aged 40 to 55 with Graves' ophthalmopathy. The sequencing sample was made of blood. The rearrangement joins TRBV6-1 to TRBJ2-5; D might be TRBD2 (6 bases). CDR3 protein: CASRLSRENGYQETQYF. The CDR3 nucleotides are TGTGCCAGCAGACTCTCTCGGGAGAATGGGTACCAAGAGACCCAGTACTTC.